Below, 23 T cell receptor beta chains from the same sample are listed, as sequenced in a study of cytomegalovirus exposure and HLA in healthy donors. PCR was performed using 60 Vbeta and 13 Jbeta primers. Generated by immunoSEQ multiplex PCR, the TCRdb table keeps only in-frame clones and is missing some. The repertoire holds more than 85,000 clones, around 15% seen once, with around 0.9% in the top ten. The sample taken for sequencing was PBMCs. These receptors originate from a female donor in good health and CMV-seronegative.

The CDR3 here is CGDRADYGYTF. The CDR3 nucleotides are TGCGGGGACAGGGCGGACTATGGCTACACCTTC. The chain links TRBV29-1 to TRBJ1-2; 9 nucleotides match TRBD1. The CDR3 loop spans 11 amino acids. Germline V lookup: CDR1 SQVTM, CDR2 ANQGSEA.

This clone was recorded a few times. The identical CDR3 is also encoded by other nucleotide sequences in the sample. For the CDR3, the DNA is TGCAGCGTTCAGGCACCCTCCCGGCTTGGCTACACCTTC. Translation: CSVQAPSRLGYTF. V and J are TRBV29-1 and TRBJ1-2; D uncertain. The V gene's germline CDR1 is SQVTM and CDR2 ANQGSEA. Trimming removed 5 bases from V and 7 bases from J, with 17 bases in between. CDR3 length: 13 amino acids.

This clone has just one count. V usage is TRBV5-4 and J usage is TRBJ2-7; TRBD2 matches 10 bases. The V gene's germline CDR1 is SGHNT and CDR2 YYREEE (reference sequence). The V segment lost 6 bases and the J segment 7 bases; nucleotides outside the gene matches: 19. The CDR3 extends over 17 amino acids. The DNA for the CDR3 is TGTGCCAGCACCTACGGGGGTACTAGCGGGGCCCTTCGGGAGCAGTACTTC. Protein product: CASTYGGTSGALREQYF.

This clone occurred a few times. The chain couples TRBV6-5 to TRBJ2-7, with 7 bases that match TRBD2. Losses at the gene ends were 6 bases for V and 0 bases for J; bases not matched to a gene: 5. CDR1 and CDR2 from the germline V gene are MNHEY and SVGAGI. The CDR3 has 14 residues. CDR3 sequence reads: CASSLGGSSYEQYF. CDR3 DNA: TGTGCCAGCAGCCTCGGGGGGAGCTCCTACGAGCAGTACTTC.

Only a few counts were recorded for this clone. The chain combines TRBV19 with TRBJ1-5; D might be TRBD1 (5 bases). Germline CDR1 reads LNHDA; CDR2 reads SQIVND (reference sequence). The CDR3 is made up of 18 amino acids. Trimming shortened V by 4 bases and J by 4 bases, and 23 bases separated the two germline ends. CDR3 amino acids: CASSSAGTQKFGNQPQHF. The CDR3 DNA reads TGTGCCAGTAGTAGCGCCGGGACTCAAAAGTTCGGAAATCAGCCCCAGCATTTT.

In this sample, this clone turned up a few times. The chain combines TRBV4-1 with TRBJ1-4; D may be TRBD1 (5 bases). Germline loops: CDR1 MGHRA, CDR2 YSYEKL. The V and J ends lost 4 bases and 11 bases respectively, with 23 bases between them. CDR3 size: 16 residues. The CDR3 region is CASSPGENWPLEKLFF. CDR3 bases: TGCGCCAGCAGCCCGGGGGAGAATTGGCCTCTCGAGAAACTGTTTTTT.

J is TRBJ2-5 and V is TRBV27; TRBD2 matches at 10 bases. This CDR3 has 16 residues. From germline, CDR1 is MNHEY and CDR2 SMNVEV (reference sequence). The J segment lost 5 bases and the V segment lost 3 bases, leaving 9 bases of the junction unmatched. CDR3 sequence reads: CASSLISGGARETQYF. CDR3 DNA sequence: TGTGCCAGCAGTTTGATCAGCGGGGGGGCGCGCGAGACCCAGTACTTC.

J is TRBJ1-2 and V is TRBV30, with 9 nucleotides matching TRBD1. The CDR3 totals 10 residues. Germline CDR1 GTSNPN, CDR2 SVGIG (reference sequence). CDR3 sequence (DNA): TGTGCGGGGACAGGGCATGGCTACACCTTC. This encodes CAGTGHGYTF.

The rearrangement joins TRBV14 to TRBJ1-2, with 8 bases matching TRBD1. CDR1 is SGHDN, CDR2 FVKESK, per germline. The CDR3 contains 17 residues. V dropped 4 bases and J dropped 4; count of bases not matched to a gene: 14. The CDR3 DNA is TGTGCCAGCAGCCGGTTTCAAGACAGGGGAATCGGCTATGGCTACACCTTC. Protein product: CASSRFQDRGIGYGYTF.

Only a few counts were recorded for this clone. The genes are TRBV9 and TRBJ2-5; D perhaps matches TRBD2 (6 bases). The germline V gene encodes CDR1 SGDLS and CDR2 YYNGEE. The V and J ends lost 0 bases and 4 bases respectively, with 19 bases between them. CDR3 length: 17 residues. CDR3 nucleotides: TGTGCCAGCAGCGTAGGGCGGGGACCAAGATCCGCAGAGACCCAGTACTTC. Translated, it gives CASSVGRGPRSAETQYF.

This chain connects TRBV7-8 to TRBJ1-1; a possible D gene is TRBD1 (6 bases). The CDR3 has 16 residues. The germline V gene encodes CDR1 SGHVS and CDR2 FQNEAQ. The V end lost 2 bases, the J end lost 2 bases, and 15 bases lay between the germline ends. The CDR3 DNA follows: TGTGCCAGCAGCTTATACCCCCAGGGGAGAAACACTGAAGCTTTCTTT. Its translation: CASSLYPQGRNTEAFF.

This clone was seen a few times. The V gene is TRBV10-1, the J gene TRBJ2-2, with D tentatively TRBD1 (6 bases). Germline CDR1 and CDR2: WNHNN and SYGVQD (reference sequence). With 5 bases removed from V and 4 bases from J, the gap between germline ends came to 11 bases. The CDR3 runs to 14 residues. The CDR3 loop reads CASSTGRGTGELFF. CDR3 sequence (DNA): TGCGCCAGCAGTACAGGGCGAGGCACCGGGGAGCTGTTTTTT.

This clone appeared a few times. The chain carries TRBV11-2 and TRBJ1-4; the D gene is possibly TRBD1 (6 bases). This CDR3 region has 14 residues. Germline V gives CDR1 SGHAT, CDR2 FQNNGV. V lost 5 bases, J lost 7 bases, and 14 bases lay in between. The CDR3 DNA reads as TGTGCCAGCAGCCTGACAGGATTTGGTGAAAAACTGTTTTTT. Translated, it gives CASSLTGFGEKLFF.

This clone was recorded a few times. The chain joins TRBV5-4 to TRBJ2-3; 8 bases are a match to TRBD2. V trimming: 3 bases; J trimming: 1 base; junction bases outside the gene matches: 10. Germline V gives CDR1 SGHNT, CDR2 YYREEE (reference sequence). This CDR3 is 17 amino acids long. The CDR3 region has the DNA TGTGCCAGCAGCTCGCCCAGGGTGCGGGGGGGCACAGATACGCAGTATTTT. Translation: CASSSPRVRGGTDTQYF.

This clone was picked up a small number of times. This chain joins TRBV27 and TRBJ1-1; weak D call: TRBD1 (6 bases). Trimming took off 4 bases at V and 4 bases at J, with 16 bases between the two ends. CDR1 is MNHEY and CDR2 is SMNVEV in the germline V gene (reference sequence). CDR3 length equals 15 residues. CDR3 sequence (DNA): TGTGCCAGCAGTTCGCATAAAAAAGGGGGCACTGAAGCTTTCTTT. Its translation is CASSSHKKGGTEAFF.

This clone has more than one count but fewer than ten. The chain links TRBV19 to TRBJ1-1, with D perhaps matching TRBD1 (6 bases). The germline V gene encodes CDR1 LNHDA and CDR2 SQIVND (reference sequence). The CDR3 contains 15 residues. Trimming pared 6 bases from V and 1 base from J, leaving 15 bases between. As DNA, the CDR3 is TGTGCCAGTAGCCACACCGGGACAAGGAACACTGAAGCTTTCTTT. It is translated as CASSHTGTRNTEAFF.

The chain links TRBV28 to TRBJ1-2; D is perhaps TRBD1 (5 bases). The V gene lost 5 bases and the J gene lost 1 base, with 17 bases spanning the gap. This CDR3 is built from 16 residues. CDR1 MDHEN and CDR2 SYDVKM come from the germline V gene. Here the CDR3 reads CASSDDSLMGNYGYTF. CDR3 nucleotide sequence: TGTGCCAGCAGTGACGACAGTCTAATGGGTAACTATGGCTACACCTTC.

This sequence joins TRBV7-9 and TRBJ2-5; TRBD2 agrees at 7 bases. The germline CDR1 and CDR2 sequences are SEHNR and FQNEAQ (reference sequence). This CDR3 contains 19 residues. J was trimmed by 5 bases and V by 2 bases; bases with no gene match: 20. CDR3 coding DNA: TGTGCCAGCAGCTTAAGATTCGGGACTATGATTCGAAGGAACGAGACCCAGTACTTC. Protein product: CASSLRFGTMIRRNETQYF.

V gene TRBV10-3 combines with J gene TRBJ1-2; 7 positions agree with TRBD1. Germline lookup yields CDR1 ENHRY and CDR2 SYGVKD. J was trimmed by 2 bases and V by 6 bases; bases with no gene match: 12. The CDR3 runs to 16 residues. The CDR3 loop reads CAIRRTGGGRNYGYTF. CDR3 nucleotides: TGTGCCATCAGACGGACAGGAGGGGGCCGAAACTATGGCTACACCTTC.

This clone was detected only a few times. This chain uses TRBV5-6 with TRBJ1-3; 11 nucleotides align to TRBD1. Germline CDR1 SGHDT, CDR2 YYEEEE. This CDR3 is built from 16 residues. V was clipped by 3 bases and J by 3 bases; unmatched bases: 5. CDR3: CASSWRTGGFGNTIYF. DNA of the CDR3: TGTGCCAGCAGCTGGAGGACAGGGGGCTTTGGAAACACCATATATTTT.

The V gene is TRBV7-2, the J gene TRBJ2-1; 8 nucleotides agree with TRBD2. Germline V gives CDR1 SGHTA, CDR2 FQGNSA. This CDR3 has 17 residues. Unmatched junction bases numbered 6, after V lost 0 bases and J lost 2 bases. This chain's CDR3 is CASSLAWGTRPYNEQFF. In DNA form, the CDR3 reads TGTGCCAGCAGCTTAGCGTGGGGGACTAGGCCCTACAATGAGCAGTTCTTC.

This clone was counted a single time. One end of the junction fails to match germline, which may point to a read error. The chain carries TRBV7-2 and TRBJ2-3; TRBD2 agrees at 15 bases. Per the germline V gene, CDR1 is SGHTA and CDR2 is FQGNSA. This CDR3 region has 14 residues. The CDR3 region is CASSLGGLAGGPHF. DNA of the CDR3: TGTGCCAGCAGCTTAGGTGGACTAGCGGGAGGGCCACATTTT.

This chain connects TRBV5-6 to TRBJ2-2; D might be TRBD1 (6 bases). This CDR3 is built from 15 residues. Germline CDR1 and CDR2: SGHDT and YYEEEE. V was clipped by 6 bases and J by 2 bases, with 14 bases between them. The CDR3 sequence: CASTPGTRNTGELFF. The CDR3 bases are TGTGCCAGCACTCCCGGGACAAGAAACACCGGGGAGCTGTTTTTT.